The entry below describes one TCR beta chain. Its antigen has not been determined. Compared with germline, one end of the junction differs, possibly owing to a read error. The identical CDR3 is also encoded by other nucleotide sequences in the sample. The data belong to a study of cytomegalovirus exposure and HLA in healthy donors (TCRdb year 2017). About the investigation overall: An earlier analysis of about 560 of the donors reported about 280 Gb of sequence data and 95 million to 130 million unique TCR beta sequences obtained from about 170 million T cells. Along with the approximately 700-subject first cohort, a separate validation cohort of approximately 110 different subjects was used. Of the roughly 410 genotyped donors, 81% were placed in the genetic ancestry cluster associated with self-reported Caucasian donors. Class I and class II HLA loci were covered by the typing at four-digit resolution. To predict cytomegalovirus infection status, the study brought together high-throughput TCR immunosequencing, statistical association of individual TCRs with disease status, and machine learning. A later analysis re-examined previously published TCR beta repertoires from roughly 720 donors and added high-resolution HLA genotyping to investigate patterns of TCR occurrence. The study was designed to test whether signatures of past pathogen exposure could be identified by cataloging public T cell receptors. Five DR-DQ haplotypes were handled as single units for association and clustering, since linkage in the cohort was strong. All discovery cohort repertoires had been generated on a single sequencing platform. Genome-wide SNP genotypes for about 60% of the roughly 700 donors were used in a later genetic analysis, which treated that subset as a discovery cohort. The number of donors typed differed by locus, with about 629-640 for A, B, C, DRB1 and DQB1, roughly 520 for DQA1, approximately 570 for DPA1, and some 440 for DPB1. Donor age, sex, ethnicity and CMV serostatus were collected together with the repertoire data. Using immunosequencing, the study profiled T cell repertoires from around 670 subjects and related those repertoires to cytomegalovirus serostatus. An early release that covered roughly 600 HLA-typed donors contained about 290 gigabases of sequencing data and 75 million to 100 million unique TCR sequences. To decide whether each TCR beta V gene segment behaved as functional or pseudogenic, an earlier analysis of some 600 of the donors relied on high-throughput TCR beta sequencing. Across some 400 genotyped donors of the cohort, an average of roughly 230,000 unique TCR beta nucleotide sequences per donor were sequenced, and roughly 20% of those sequences were non-productive. Rather than using new phenotypic data, the later analysis identified candidate immune exposures from TCR beta sequences and from how often those sequences occurred across donors. What the research found in general, with its limitations: In vitro tests confirmed that a few of the cytomegalovirus-associated TCR beta chains recognize cytomegalovirus antigens. A later analysis found that HLA-associated TCR beta chains were more clonally expanded and had lower generation probabilities than equally common non-associated chains. The study gave a list of 150 to 200 TCR beta chains associated with cytomegalovirus. In a later analysis, TCR association rates were found to vary across HLA loci, with the most associated TCRs seen for DRB1 alleles and the fewest for HLA-C alleles. A further reported finding was that TCR beta sequences accurately predicted the HLA-A and HLA-B alleles for most subjects in the first cohort. Because counts were too low, 15 to 20 rarely observed V segments, including chromosome 9 orphons, were left out of the earlier analysis of some 600 of the donors. Broadly in line with IMGT annotations, most TCR beta V segments showed up in productive rearrangements about 90% or about 30% of the time in an earlier analysis of about 500 of the donors. A cluster of highly shared sequence variants was judged likely to represent a technical artifact of the sequencing pipeline. Roughly uniform sequencing depth across donors was assumed in presence/absence analyses, although this assumption may not hold. The classifier was reported to diagnose cytomegalovirus status with high specificity and sensitivity in both the original cohort and the validation cohort. When HLA alleles, especially DR and DQ, strongly co-occurred, attributing TCR associations to individual alleles was difficult. According to a later genetic analysis, donors in an Asian-associated ancestry cluster had fewer N-insertions in productive TCRs than the approximately 670-donor mean. It was suggested by the authors that the approach could potentially be generalized to other disease states and immunological phenotypes. Because some donors lacked HLA typing at each locus, the association tests relied only on the typed subset. A later analysis found that most CMV-associated TCR beta chains appeared HLA-restricted, with HLA associations seemingly driven largely by CMV exposure. Most TCR sequences were seen in very few donors, while some public TCRs were found in many individuals. Some IMGT-functional V segments, including TRBV6-2 and TRBV6-3, could not be told apart with the 87-base-pair reads, so those segments were excluded. In this cohort, only TCR beta chains were sequenced, and detectable features were limited by the absence of alpha or paired-chain data. An association between a missense DCLRE1C variant and V-gene and J-gene trimming of TCR beta chains was found in a later genetic analysis and replicated in an independent cohort. For the cohort, immune exposure information was limited to CMV serostatus. Correlated functional status among segregating V segments might reflect linkage disequilibrium, but an unknown experimental factor could not be ruled out. A later analysis reported that several top co-occurrence clusters appeared linked to parvovirus B19, influenza, CMV and Epstein-Barr virus. A later analysis associated some 17,000 TCR beta sequences with specific HLA alleles at a false discovery rate of 0.05.

The cohort comprised fewer than 750 healthy bone marrow donors. At the time of sampling, every cohort member was nominally healthy, though immune exposures that went unrecorded were likely present. The donor tested CMV seropositive and was one of the 289 seropositive cohort members. Every donor gave a peripheral blood sample, and the peripheral blood mononuclear cells from that sample were used for TCR beta sequencing. Genomic DNA was extracted from the blood cell samples with the Qiagen DNeasy Blood Extraction Kit. Library preparation employed the immunoSEQ multiplex PCR assay. For the multiplex PCR, a mixture combining 60 forward primers for TCR Vbeta segments and 13 reverse primers for TCR Jbeta segments was used. A multiplex PCR assay on genomic DNA amplified the CDR3 region of rearranged TCR beta genes. On the Illumina HiSeq System, the amplified TCR beta libraries were sequenced as 87-base-pair reads. The published analysis was carried out like this. A later analysis counted approximately 84 million unique TCR beta chains across the 666 repertoires, and approximately 11 million of these chains were shared by at least two donors. A nearest-neighbor algorithm error-corrected the raw reads and collapsed the reads into unique sequences, merging closely related sequences to remove PCR and sequencing errors. Alignment of CDR3 sequences to IMGT reference sequences was used to assign V, D and J gene segments. For a sequence to be retained, a match of at least six nucleotides to both a V gene segment and a J gene segment was required. Rearrangements were called productive when the CDR3 lacked stop codons and stayed in frame with V and J; all others were non-productive. CDR3 was defined by IMGT convention, running from the second conserved V-encoded cysteine to the conserved J-encoded phenylalanine. The earlier analysis of about 590 of the donors excluded sequences that lacked an unambiguous match to a single V gene segment. In an earlier analysis of approximately 500 of the donors, a V segment was called functional when productive rearrangements were above 56.7%, and segregating when the standard deviation between donors exceeded 5%. A statistical classification framework was built for diagnosing cytomegalovirus status from the catalog of TCR beta chain sequences. In a later analysis, TCR nucleotide sequences were compared against IMGT/GENE-DB human TR gene sequences so that V and J genes could be assigned. The TCRdist pipeline was used in a later analysis to assign CDR3 sequences and most-parsimonious VDJ recombination scenarios. A later analysis defined each TCR beta chain by its CDR3 amino acid sequence plus V-gene family, and excluded reads lacking a unique V-gene family. As a way to deal with suspected cross-contamination and a sequencing artifact, a later analysis dropped over 550 nucleotide sequences that were highly shared and had low generation probability. In a later analysis, a clonal expansion index for each public chain was calculated from normalized within-repertoire ranks of inferred template counts. Generation probabilities in a later analysis came from a VDJ recombination model fitted to out-of-frame rearrangements, and those results were checked against IGoR. In a later analysis, TCR-TCR, TCR-HLA and TCR-CMV co-occurrence was scored with hypergeometric tests, and a repertoire-size bias correction was applied to TCR pairs. In a later analysis, false discovery rates were estimated by permuting HLA or CMV assignments 20 times. In a later analysis, co-occurring TCRs were grouped with DBSCAN, and TCRdist sequence similarity was added when clustering was performed within HLA-allele-positive subsets. Co-occurrence clustering excluded repertoires with fewer than 30,000 or more than 120,000 public chains, plus five with anomalous nucleotide sharing. TCRdb took this table from immuneACCESS and kept in-frame rearrangements with V and J called. Such tables lack part of the clones; where checked against another copy, unresolved V genes explain under half of the gap, and the rest is unexplained. The DNA was the basis for D and trimming; V, J and clone size are from that table. Present in this sample are approximately 94,000 clones, around three quarters of which were seen just once. Of the sample, 4% to 5.5% falls within the top ten clones.

The CDR3, cysteine through phenylalanine, is 16 amino acids long. CDR3 DNA only is kept here, 48 bases in frame from base 1. Based on the germline V gene, the CDR1 and CDR2 sequences are SGHDN and FVKESK. The TCR sequence derives from a man aged 25-45 years in good health and CMV-seropositive. The receptor chain draws on TRBV14 and TRBJ1-1, and TRBD1 matches 8 of the central bases. Sample: PBMCs. The DNA sequence follows: TGTGCCAGCAGCCCCCCAGGGGGCCGGGTGAACACTGAAGCCTTCTTT. Its protein reads: CASSPPGGRVNTEAFF.